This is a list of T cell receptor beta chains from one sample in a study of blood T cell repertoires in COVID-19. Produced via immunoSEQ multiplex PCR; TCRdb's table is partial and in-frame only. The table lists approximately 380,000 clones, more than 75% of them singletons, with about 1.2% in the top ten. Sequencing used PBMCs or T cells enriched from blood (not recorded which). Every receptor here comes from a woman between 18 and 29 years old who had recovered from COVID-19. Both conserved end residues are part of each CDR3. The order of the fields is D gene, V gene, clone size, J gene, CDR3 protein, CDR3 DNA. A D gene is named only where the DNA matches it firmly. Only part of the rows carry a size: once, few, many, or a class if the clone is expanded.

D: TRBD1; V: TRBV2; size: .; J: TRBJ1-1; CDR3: CASCRGVNTEAFF; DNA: TGTGCCAGCTGCAGGGGGGTGAACACTGAAGCTTTCTTT
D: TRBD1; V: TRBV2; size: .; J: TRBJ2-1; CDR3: CASSKDRVNEQFF; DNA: TGTGCCAGCAGTAAGGACAGGGTCAATGAGCAGTTCTTC
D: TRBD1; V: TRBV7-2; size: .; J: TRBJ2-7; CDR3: CASSPDRGAGYEQYF; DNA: TGTGCCAGCAGCCCGGACAGGGGCGCGGGCTACGAGCAGTACTTC
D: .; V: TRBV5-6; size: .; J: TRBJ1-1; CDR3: CASSLGPGGAFF; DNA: TGTGCCAGCAGCTTGGGACCGGGGGGAGCTTTCTTT
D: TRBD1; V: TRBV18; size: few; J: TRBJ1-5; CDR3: CASSPTGSGNQPQHF; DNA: TGTGCCAGCTCACCGACAGGGTCGGGCAATCAGCCCCAGCATTTT
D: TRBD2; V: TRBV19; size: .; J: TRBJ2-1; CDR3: CASRAGGSNEQFF; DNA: TGTGCCAGTAGGGCCGGCGGGAGCAATGAGCAGTTCTTC
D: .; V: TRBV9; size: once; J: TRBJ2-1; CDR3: CASSSNSNEQFF; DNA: TGTGCCAGCAGCTCAAACAGCAATGAGCAGTTCTTC
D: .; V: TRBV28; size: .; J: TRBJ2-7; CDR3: CASRLGRSYEQYF; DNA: TGTGCCAGCAGGCTGGGCAGGTCCTACGAGCAGTACTTC
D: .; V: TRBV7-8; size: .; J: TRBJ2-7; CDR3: CASSPRLEGEQYF; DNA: TGTGCCAGCAGCCCCCGACTAGAAGGCGAGCAGTACTTC
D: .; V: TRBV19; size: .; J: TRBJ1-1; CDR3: CASSKGGARLMNTEAFF; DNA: TGTGCCAGTAGTAAAGGGGGGGCAAGGCTCATGAACACTGAAGCTTTCTTT
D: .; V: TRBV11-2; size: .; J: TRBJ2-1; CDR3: CASSLVRTTTGEQFF; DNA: TGTGCCAGCAGCTTAGTAAGGACGACTACGGGGGAGCAGTTCTTC
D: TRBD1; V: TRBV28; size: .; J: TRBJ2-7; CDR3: CAIMDRGHEQYF; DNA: TGTGCCATCATGGACAGGGGCCACGAGCAGTACTTC
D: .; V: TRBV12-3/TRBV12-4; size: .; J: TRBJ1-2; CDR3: CASSGQEYGYTF; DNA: TGTGCCAGCAGTGGACAAGAGTATGGCTACACCTTC
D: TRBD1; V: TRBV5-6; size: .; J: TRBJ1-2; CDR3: CASSPTGEVGYTF; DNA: TGTGCCAGCAGCCCAACAGGGGAGGTTGGCTACACCTTC
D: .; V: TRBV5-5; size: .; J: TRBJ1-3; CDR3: CASSLDIGLAGNTIYF; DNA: TGTGCCAGCAGCTTGGACATCGGGTTAGCTGGAAACACCATATATTTT
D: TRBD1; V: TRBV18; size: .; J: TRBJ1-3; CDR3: CASSPLVGQGERGNTIYF; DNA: TGTGCCAGCTCACCCTTAGTAGGACAGGGGGAGCGTGGAAACACCATATATTTT
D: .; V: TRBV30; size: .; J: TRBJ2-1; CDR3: CAWKADSYNEQFF; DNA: TGTGCCTGGAAAGCGGACAGCTACAATGAGCAGTTCTTC
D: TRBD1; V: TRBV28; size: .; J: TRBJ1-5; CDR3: CASRRQGFSNQPQHF; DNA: TGTGCCAGCAGACGACAGGGTTTTAGCAATCAGCCCCAGCATTTT
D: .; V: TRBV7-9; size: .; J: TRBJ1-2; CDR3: CASSLARVEGYTF; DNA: TGTGCCAGCAGCTTAGCCAGGGTCGAGGGCTACACCTTC
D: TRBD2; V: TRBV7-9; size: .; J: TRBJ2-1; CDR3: CASSLSGGPGNEQFF; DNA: TGTGCCAGCAGCCTTAGCGGGGGGCCAGGCAATGAGCAGTTCTTC